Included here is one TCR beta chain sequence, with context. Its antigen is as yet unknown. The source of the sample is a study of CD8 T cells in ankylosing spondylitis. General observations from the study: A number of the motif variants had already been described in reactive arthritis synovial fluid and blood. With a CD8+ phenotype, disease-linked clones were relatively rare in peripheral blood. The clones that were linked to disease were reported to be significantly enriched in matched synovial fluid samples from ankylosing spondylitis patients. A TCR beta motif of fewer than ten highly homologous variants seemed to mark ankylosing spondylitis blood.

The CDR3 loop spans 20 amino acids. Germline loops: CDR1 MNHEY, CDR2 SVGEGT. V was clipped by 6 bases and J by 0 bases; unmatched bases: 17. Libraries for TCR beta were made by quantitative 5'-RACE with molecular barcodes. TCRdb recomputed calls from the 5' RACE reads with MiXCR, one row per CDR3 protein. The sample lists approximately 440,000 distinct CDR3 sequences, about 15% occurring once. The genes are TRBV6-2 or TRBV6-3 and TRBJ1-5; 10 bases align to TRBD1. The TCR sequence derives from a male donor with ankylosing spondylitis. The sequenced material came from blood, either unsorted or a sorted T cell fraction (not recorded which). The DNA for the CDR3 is TGTGCCAGCAGCACGGACGAGGGGACAGGGGAACTCTATAGCAATCAGCCCCAGCATTTT. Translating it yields CASSTDEGTGELYSNQPQHF.